These T cell receptor beta chains were read from a single sample in a study of cytomegalovirus exposure and HLA in healthy donors. The repertoire was sequenced with immunoSEQ multiplex PCR; TCRdb's copy has only in-frame clones and lacks some. The data hold about 110,000 clones, with around nine tenths observed a single time. Sample: PBMCs. These receptors originate from a woman in her thirties in good health and CMV-seropositive. Each CDR3 is given with its conserved first and last residue. Fields, in order: clone size, D gene, J gene, CDR3 length, V gene, CDR3 DNA, CDR3 protein. A D gene is named only where the DNA matches it firmly. Only some rows state a clone size, as once, few, many or a class for expanded clones.

>once|TRBD2|TRBJ2-5|15|TRBV4-3
TGCGCCAGCAGCCAATGGACTAGCGACCAAGAGACCCAGTACTTC
CASSQWTSDQETQYF
>.|TRBD1|TRBJ2-3|14|TRBV9
TGTGCCAGCAGCCCCAGGGGGAGTACAGATACGCAGTATTTT
CASSPRGSTDTQYF
>.|.|TRBJ1-2|14|TRBV7-9
TGTGCCAGCAGCTTAGGGACTTTCAACTATGGCTACACCTTC
CASSLGTFNYGYTF
>.|TRBD2|TRBJ2-3|17|TRBV2
TGTGCCAGCTGCGCTAGCGGGAGGGCAAGGGGCACAGATACGCAGTATTTT
CASCASGRARGTDTQYF
>.|.|TRBJ2-5|14|TRBV28
TGTGCCAGCAGTTCCAGCGTGGGCGGGGAGACCCAGTACTTC
CASSSSVGGETQYF
>once|.|TRBJ2-7|16|TRBV5-4
TGTGCCAGCAGCTTAGACCCCGGCGGACAGCGTTACGAGCAGTACTTC
CASSLDPGGQRYEQYF
>.|.|TRBJ1-5|13|TRBV15
TGTGCCACCAGCAGAGATCTCCGTCAGCCCCAGCATTTT
CATSRDLRQPQHF
>.|.|TRBJ2-1|14|TRBV19
TGTGCCAGTAGTAGAGCGGGTAACCACAATGAGCAGTTCTTC
CASSRAGNHNEQFF
>many|.|TRBJ1-2|12|TRBV5-1
TGCGCCAGCAGCTTGGGAGACTATGGCTACACCTTC
CASSLGDYGYTF
>.|TRBD2|TRBJ2-7|15|TRBV18
TGTGCCAGCTCACCTTTAGCGGGAGGGTACGACGAGCAGTACTTC
CASSPLAGGYDEQYF
>.|.|TRBJ2-7|15|TRBV6-4
TGTGCCAGCAGCGCCATAGTCCCGAGCTCCTACGAGCAGTACTTC
CASSAIVPSSYEQYF
>.|TRBD1|TRBJ1-5|13|TRBV6-1
TGTGCCGGAGGGGGCCTTAGCAATCAGCCCCAGCATTTT
CAGGGLSNQPQHF
>.|.|TRBJ2-5|17|TRBV7-8
TGTGCCAGCAGGCCAATCTGGCGGGGACGGTACCAAGAGACCCAGTACTTC
CASRPIWRGRYQETQYF
>.|TRBD2|TRBJ2-3|16|TRBV11-2
TGTGCCAGCAGCTCCCCCGGGACTAGCGCCCCGGATACGCAGTATTTT
CASSSPGTSAPDTQYF